The T cell receptor (beta chain) under discussion was sequenced for a study of blood T cell repertoires in COVID-19. As for the study in general: Acute and convalescent COVID-19 specimens originated in the United States, Italy and Spain. From T cells, B-cell-depleted T cells, or PBMCs came the material, which was cDNA or gDNA.

Original methodology: Nucleated cell counts were estimated from reference gene primer amplification. Produced via immunoSEQ multiplex PCR; TCRdb's table is partial and in-frame only. Clonal size and the V and J genes are those of that table, whereas D and trimming came from the DNA. Among about 140,000 clones listed, roughly 80% were seen once. This CDR3 region has 15 residues. V was pared by 1 base and J by 0 bases, with 7 bases between. Looked up from germline, CDR1 is SGHDN and CDR2 is FVKESK. The TCR sequence derives from a woman in her forties or fifties with active or convalescent COVID-19. The rearrangement joins TRBV14 to TRBJ1-3, with D unclear. The specimen was peripheral blood. The CDR3 spells CASSQAQISGNTIYF. The CDR3 bases are TGTGCCAGCAGCCAAGCACAGATCTCTGGAAACACCATATATTTT.